This T cell receptor beta chain was observed in a study of CD8 T cells in Susac syndrome. Study-wide findings and caveats: It was acknowledged in the study that the number of individuals who were included in its TCR sequencing and HLA analysis was relatively small.

CDR1 and CDR2 from the germline V gene are SQVTM and ANQGSEA. Trimming took off 3 bases at V and 0 bases at J, with 15 bases between the two ends. The CDR3 contains 16 residues. Concerning this clonotype: Its cognate antigen is unknown.

The authors reverse transcribed about 0.5 to 1 ug RNA with random hexamers. One entry per CDR3 protein results from TCRdb running MiXCR on the immunoSEQ multiplex PCR reads. The table has 200,000 to 250,000 distinct CDR3 sequences, roughly 93% seen once; the top ten hold around 0.067%. TCR beta sequencing was performed on blood CD8+ and CD4+ T cells. The multiple sclerosis controls consisted of treatment-naive patients with relapsing-remitting disease, either stable or active. Negative isolation yielded CD4+ and CD8+ T cells, and FACS enriched TEMRA cells. The clonotype comes from a human donor with multiple sclerosis. The material sequenced was CD4+ T cells from PBMCs. The chain carries TRBV29-1 and TRBJ2-1, with a tentative D call TRBD1 (6 bases). The CDR3 region is CSVDWDTSSSYNEQFF. CDR3 coding DNA: TGCAGCGTTGACTGGGACACCTCGAGCTCCTACAATGAGCAGTTCTTC.